Sequencing of this TCR beta chain was carried out in a study of blood T cell repertoires in COVID-19. The V end lost 5 bases, the J end lost 0 bases, and 14 bases lay between the germline ends. The CDR3 sequence is 16 residues long. The germline V gene has CDR1 SEHNR and CDR2 FQNEAQ (reference sequence). Adults between roughly 18 and 89 years of age took part from 24 US areas. Here immunoSEQ multiplex PCR was the method, and the copy in TCRdb shows in-frame clones only, minus some. The table lists approximately 230,000 clones, about 89% of them singletons. This clone was seen only a few times. Sequences were obtained from PBMCs or T cells enriched from blood (not recorded which). This TCR was recovered from a woman aged 18-29 years who had recovered from COVID-19. The chain links TRBV7-9 to TRBJ1-3; D is ambiguous. This chain's CDR3 is CASSPRSTYSGNTIYF. The DNA for the CDR3 is TGTGCCAGCAGCCCGCGGTCAACTTACTCTGGAAACACCATATATTTT.